The entry below gives a single T cell receptor beta chain sequence along with its context. Clones were sequenced by immunoSEQ multiplex PCR, and TCRdb holds only the in-frame ones, with some missing. The repertoire has 60,000 or so clones, approximately 87% of them found once; the top ten carry about 5.5%. This CDR3 spans 12 amino acids. V trimming: 3 bases; J trimming: 8 bases; junction bases outside the gene matches: 6. The germline gives CDR1 SQVTM, CDR2 ANQGSEA. This sample was included in a study of technical replicates of blood from several donors. Sequenced input: PBMCs. The chain carries TRBV29-1 and TRBJ1-2; 7 bases fit TRBD1. This clonotype was sampled from a human donor in good health. Some clones in this sample may be carry-over from other donors' samples. This chain's CDR3 is CSVDNRGQGYTF. CDR3 nucleotides: TGCAGCGTTGACAACAGGGGTCAAGGCTACACCTTC.